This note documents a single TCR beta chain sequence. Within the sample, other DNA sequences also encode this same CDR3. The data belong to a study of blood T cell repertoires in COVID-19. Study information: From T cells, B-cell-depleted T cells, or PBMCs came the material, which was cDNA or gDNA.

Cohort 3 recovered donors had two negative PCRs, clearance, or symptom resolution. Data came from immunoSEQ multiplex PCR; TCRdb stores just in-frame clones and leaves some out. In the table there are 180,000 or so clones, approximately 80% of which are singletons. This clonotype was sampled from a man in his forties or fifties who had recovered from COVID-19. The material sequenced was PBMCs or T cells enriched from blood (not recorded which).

CDR3 sequence (DNA): TGTGCCAGCAGTGATCGGGTGAACACTGAAGCTTTCTTT. Translated, it gives CASSDRVNTEAFF. The rearrangement uses TRBV12-3 or TRBV12-4 and TRBJ1-1; D is unresolved. The CDR3 is 13 residues long. V was clipped by 5 bases and J by 0 bases, with 7 bases between them.